The clone carrying this T cell receptor (beta chain) was picked up many times. Its antigen is unknown. This specimen comes from a study of CD8 T cells in ankylosing spondylitis. Quantitative 5'-RACE with molecular barcodes generated TCR beta libraries. TCRdb itself ran the 5' RACE reads through MiXCR, one entry per CDR3 protein. The repertoire consists of just under 550,000 distinct CDR3 sequences, with about an eighth occurring once and the leading ten covering nearly 7%. Germline CDR1 reads PRHDT; CDR2 reads FYEKMQ (reference sequence). This CDR3 comprises 16 residues. V lost 4 bases and J lost 4; bases outside the gene matches: 7. Regarding the study as a whole: Reportedly, disease-linked clones are significantly enriched in ankylosing spondylitis patients' matched synovial fluid. Blood of patients with ankylosing spondylitis appeared to be characterized by a TCR beta motif of fewer than 10 highly homologous variants. In peripheral blood, disease-linked CD8+ clones occurred at relatively low frequencies.

The receptor comes from a male donor with ankylosing spondylitis. This sequence joins TRBV13 and TRBJ2-1; 10 bases agree with TRBD1. The sequenced sample consisted of blood, either unsorted or a sorted T cell fraction (not recorded which). The CDR3 here is CASSSPGQGTYNEQFF. The CDR3 bases are TGTGCCAGCAGCTCACCGGGACAGGGGACTTACAATGAGCAGTTCTTC.